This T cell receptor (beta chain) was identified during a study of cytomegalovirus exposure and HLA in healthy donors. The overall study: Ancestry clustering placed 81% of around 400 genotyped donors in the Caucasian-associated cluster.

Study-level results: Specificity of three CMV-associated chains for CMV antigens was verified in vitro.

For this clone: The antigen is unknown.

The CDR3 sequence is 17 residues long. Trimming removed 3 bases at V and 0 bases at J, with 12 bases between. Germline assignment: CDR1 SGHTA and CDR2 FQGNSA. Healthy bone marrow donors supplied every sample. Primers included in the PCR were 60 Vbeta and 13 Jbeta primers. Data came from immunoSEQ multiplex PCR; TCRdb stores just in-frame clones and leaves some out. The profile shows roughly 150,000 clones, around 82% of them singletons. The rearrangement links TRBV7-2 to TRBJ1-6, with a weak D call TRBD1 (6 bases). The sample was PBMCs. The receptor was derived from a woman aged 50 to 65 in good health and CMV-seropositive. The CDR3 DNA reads TGTGCCAGCAGCTTTACAGGGATAAGCTCCTATAATTCACCCCTCCACTTT. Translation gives CASSFTGISSYNSPLHF.